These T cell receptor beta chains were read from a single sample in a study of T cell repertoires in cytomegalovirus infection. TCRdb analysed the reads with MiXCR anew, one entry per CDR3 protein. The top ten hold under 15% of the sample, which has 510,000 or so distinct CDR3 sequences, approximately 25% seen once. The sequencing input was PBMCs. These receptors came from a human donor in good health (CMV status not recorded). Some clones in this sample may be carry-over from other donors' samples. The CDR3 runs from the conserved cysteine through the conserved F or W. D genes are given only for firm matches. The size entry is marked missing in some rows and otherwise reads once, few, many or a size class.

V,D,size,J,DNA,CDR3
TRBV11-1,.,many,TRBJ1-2,TGTGCCAGCAGCTTGACAGAGTCCCTAGGCTACACCTTC,CASSLTESLGYTF
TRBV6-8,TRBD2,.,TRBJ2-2,TGTGCCAGCACAGGACTAGCGAACACCGGGGAGCTGTTTTTT,CASTGLANTGELFF
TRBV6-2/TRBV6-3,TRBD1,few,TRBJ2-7,TGTGCCAGTGTGGCGGCGGACAGGGATAACGAGCAGTACTTC,CASVAADRDNEQYF
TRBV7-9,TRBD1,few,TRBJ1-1,TGTGCCAGCATCCGCTCCCAGGGGGGCACTGAAGCTTTCTTT,CASIRSQGGTEAFF
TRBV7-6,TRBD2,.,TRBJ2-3,TGTGCCAAGCTCGGACTAGCGGGAACGGATACGCAGTATTTT,CAKLGLAGTDTQYF
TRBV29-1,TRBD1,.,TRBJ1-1,TGCAGCGTTGAAGATAAGGGTTGGCAGGGGGCTAGGGACACTGAAGCTTTCTTT,CSVEDKGWQGARDTEAFF
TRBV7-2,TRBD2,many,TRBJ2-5,TGTGCCAGCAGCTTCGGTGGCTCCCGGCTAGCGGGAGACTTGGAGACCCAGTACTTC,CASSFGGSRLAGDLETQYF
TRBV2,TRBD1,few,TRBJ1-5,TGTGCCAGCGGTCAGGGGGCGGCAAGCAATCAGCCCCAGCATTTT,CASGQGAASNQPQHF
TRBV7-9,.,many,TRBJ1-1,TGTGCCAGCAGCTTAAAGGACCTGAACACTGAAGCTTTCTTT,CASSLKDLNTEAFF
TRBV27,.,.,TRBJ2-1,TGTGCCAACAGTTTAGTAGCGGCCTCCTACAATGAGCAGTTCTTC,CANSLVAASYNEQFF
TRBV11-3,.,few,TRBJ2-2,TGTGCCAGCAGCTTAGGGGCGGTTTGGGGCACCGGGGAGCTGTTTTTT,CASSLGAVWGTGELFF
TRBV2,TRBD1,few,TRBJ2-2,TGTGCCAGCACGGGGACAGCGAACACCGGGGAGCTGTTTTTT,CASTGTANTGELFF
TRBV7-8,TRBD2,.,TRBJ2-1,TGTGCCAGCAGCCCGGCATTCAAGGTCGGGGGGTCCTACAATGAGCAGTTCTTC,CASSPAFKVGGSYNEQFF
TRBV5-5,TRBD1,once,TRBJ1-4,TGTGCCAGCAGCCAAACAGGGGGGACACCAAATGAAAAACTGTTTTTT,CASSQTGGTPNEKLFF
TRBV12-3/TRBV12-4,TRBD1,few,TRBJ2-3,TGTGCCAGCAGCCCGGACAGGGTTCACACAGATACGCAGTATTTT,CASSPDRVHTDTQYF
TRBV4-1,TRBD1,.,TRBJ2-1,TGCGCCAGCAGCCAAGTAGGCACAGGGGGCCGTGCAGGGGGTGAGCAGTTCTTC,CASSQVGTGGRAGGEQFF
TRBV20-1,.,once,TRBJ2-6,TGCAGTGCCAGGACTATCAGGGGGGTTGGGGCCAACGTCCTGACTTTC,CSARTIRGVGANVLTF
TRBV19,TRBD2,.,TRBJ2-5,TGTGCCAGTAGTATACTTACTAGCGGGAGCGGAGAGACCCAGTACTTC,CASSILTSGSGETQYF
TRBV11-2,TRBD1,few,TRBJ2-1,TGTGCCAGCAGCTACCGGACAGGGATCTTTTCGAATGAGCAGTTCTTC,CASSYRTGIFSNEQFF
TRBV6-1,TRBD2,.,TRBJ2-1,TGTGCCAGCAGACCGACTAGCGGGAGAAGGAATGAGCCGTTCTTC,CASRPTSGRRNEPFF
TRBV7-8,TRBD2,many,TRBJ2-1,TGTGCCAGCAGCTTAGCGCTCGGGACTAGCGGGAGGCCCCATGAGCAGTTCTTC,CASSLALGTSGRPHEQFF
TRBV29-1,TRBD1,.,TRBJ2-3,TGCAGCGTTGTAGGACAGGGCCGTACAGATACGCAGTATTTT,CSVVGQGRTDTQYF
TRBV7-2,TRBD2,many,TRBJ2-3,TGTGCCAGCAGCTTAGCAGTGGGACTAGCGGGACATACGCAGTATTTT,CASSLAVGLAGHTQYF
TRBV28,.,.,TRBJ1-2,TGTGCCAGCAGATGGGACTTAGCTAACTATGGCTACACCTTC,CASRWDLANYGYTF
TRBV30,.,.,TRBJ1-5,TGTGCCTGGAGCAGGGGAAAGGGGAACCAGCCCCAGCATTTT,CAWSRGKGNQPQHF
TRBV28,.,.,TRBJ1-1,TGTGCCAGCAAACCACGGAACGGTGAAGCTTTCTTT,CASKPRNGEAFF
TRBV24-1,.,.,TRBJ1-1,TGTGCCACCAGTGATTCAGGCCAGGGGGAAGCTTTCTTT,CATSDSGQGEAFF
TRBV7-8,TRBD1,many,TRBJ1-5,TGTGCCAGCAGCTCGGCCAATACAGGGGGCGCGAATCAGCCCCAGCATTTT,CASSSANTGGANQPQHF
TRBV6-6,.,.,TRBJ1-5,TGTGCCAGCAGTTACGGGGGGATGGGTAATCAGCCCCAGCATTTT,CASSYGGMGNQPQHF
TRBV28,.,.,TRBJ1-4,TGTGCCAGCAGTTTCCTCACCCCGTCAGGGGAGAATGAAAAACTGTTTTTT,CASSFLTPSGENEKLFF
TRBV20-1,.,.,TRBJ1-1,TGCAGTGCTAGCCCCCCCCAGGGTGCCGCTGAAGCTTTCTTT,CSASPPQGAAEAFF
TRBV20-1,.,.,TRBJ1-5,TGCAGTGCTCTAGCTCAGGGCTTCGATCAGCCCCAGCATTTT,CSALAQGFDQPQHF
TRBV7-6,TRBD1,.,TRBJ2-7,TGTGCCAGCAGCTCCATGGGGGCAGGGGGCGACGAGCAGTACTTC,CASSSMGAGGDEQYF
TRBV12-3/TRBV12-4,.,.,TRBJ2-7,TGTGCCAGCAGTTTACACGAGCAGTACTTC,CASSLHEQYF
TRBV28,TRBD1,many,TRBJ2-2,TGTGCCAGCAGTTTATCGACAGGGGGAACCGGGGAGCTGTTTTTT,CASSLSTGGTGELFF
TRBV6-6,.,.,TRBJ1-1,TGTGCCAGCAGTTACTTCCCAGGGCCGAACACTGAAGCTTTCTTT,CASSYFPGPNTEAFF
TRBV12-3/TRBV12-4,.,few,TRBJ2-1,TGTGCCAGCAGTCCCTTCAGAAACCCAGCTGGGGAGCAGTTCTTC,CASSPFRNPAGEQFF
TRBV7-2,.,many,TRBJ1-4,TGTGCCAGCAGCACTTACGTAACAACTAATGAAAAACTGTTTTTT,CASSTYVTTNEKLFF
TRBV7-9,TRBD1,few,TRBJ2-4,TGTGCCAGCAGCTTATCAGGGGGCTTAAACATTCAGTACTTC,CASSLSGGLNIQYF
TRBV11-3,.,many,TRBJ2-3,TGTGCCAGCAGCCCCGCCCTGGGTAGGACTTACACAGATACGCAGTATTTT,CASSPALGRTYTDTQYF
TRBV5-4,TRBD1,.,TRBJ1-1,TGTGCCATCGGGACAGGCCTGAACACTGAAGCTTTCTTT,CAIGTGLNTEAFF
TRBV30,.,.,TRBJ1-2,TGTGCCTGGAGTGTCGGTTTTGGGAGAAACTATGGCTACACCTTC,CAWSVGFGRNYGYTF
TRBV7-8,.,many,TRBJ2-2,TGTGCCAGCAGCTTACCTTGGCACCTAGGAGATCCCGGGGAGCTGTTTTTT,CASSLPWHLGDPGELFF